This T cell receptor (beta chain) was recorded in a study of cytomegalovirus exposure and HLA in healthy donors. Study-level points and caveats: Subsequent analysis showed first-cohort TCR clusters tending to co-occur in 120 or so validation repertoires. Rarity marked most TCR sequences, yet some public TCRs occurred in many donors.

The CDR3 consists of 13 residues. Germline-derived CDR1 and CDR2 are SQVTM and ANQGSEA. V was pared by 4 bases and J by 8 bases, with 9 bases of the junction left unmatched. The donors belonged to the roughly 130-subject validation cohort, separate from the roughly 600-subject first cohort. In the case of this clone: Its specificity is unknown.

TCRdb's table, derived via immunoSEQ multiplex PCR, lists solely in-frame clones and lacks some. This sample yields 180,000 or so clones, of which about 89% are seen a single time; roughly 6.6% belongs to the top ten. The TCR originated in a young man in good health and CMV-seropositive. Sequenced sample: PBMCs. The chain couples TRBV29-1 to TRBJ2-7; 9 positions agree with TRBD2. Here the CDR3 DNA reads TGCAGCGTTGTTACTAGCGGGTTTGGGCAGCAGTACTTC. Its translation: CSVVTSGFGQQYF.